One sample yielded the 2 T cell receptor beta chains listed below, sequenced in a study of control samples from healthy donors and cancer patients. Libraries were prepared by immunoSEQ multiplex PCR; TCRdb keeps only in-frame clonotypes and omits some of them. The table records roughly 150,000 clones, approximately 91% of them present only once. Sequences were obtained from blood. All receptors come from a man aged 25-45 years in good health.

A word on this clone: In the same sample, other DNA sequences code for this CDR3. This chain connects TRBV20-1 to TRBJ1-5; no clear D gene. The V and J ends lost 3 bases and 3 bases respectively, with 6 bases between them. CDR1 is DFQATT and CDR2 is SNEGSKA in the germline V gene (reference sequence). The CDR3 is made up of 12 amino acids. In DNA form, the CDR3 reads TGCAGTGCTAGTTTAGTCAATCAGCCCCAGCATTTT. Its translation: CSASLVNQPQHF.

The chain carries TRBV14 and TRBJ1-1; weak D call: TRBD1 (5 bases). This CDR3 has 16 amino acids. Germline V lookup: CDR1 SGHDN, CDR2 FVKESK. Trimming removed 5 bases at V and 5 bases at J, with 21 bases between. This CDR3 is CASSIQPGLWDTEAFF. In DNA, the CDR3 is TGTGCCAGCAGCATTCAGCCGGGGCTTTGGGATACTGAAGCTTTCTTT.